This T cell receptor beta chain is from a study of patients and donors after allogeneic stem cell transplantation. TCRdb processed the RT-PCR reads anew with MiXCR; each CDR3 protein has one entry. The repertoire holds fewer than 60,000 distinct CDR3 sequences, with about 14% as singletons. Germline V lookup: CDR1 SGHTA, CDR2 FQGNSA. After removal of 8 bases from V and 6 bases from J, the junction contained 11 bases not matched to a gene. This CDR3 has 16 amino acids. This clonotype came up a few times. The rearrangement joins TRBV7-2 to TRBJ2-3; 13 bases match TRBD2. This TCR came from a human donor who was either an allogeneic HSCT recipient or a stem cell or donor lymphocyte infusion donor (not recorded which). It is not recorded whose cells these are; they may come from a transplant donor. The sample taken for sequencing was blood, either unsorted or a sorted T cell fraction (not recorded which). CDR3 sequence: CASGPYPTSGRDTQYF. The CDR3 coding sequence is TGTGCCAGCGGGCCATATCCGACTAGCGGGAGGGATACGCAGTATTTT.